This T cell receptor beta chain was retrieved from a study of blood T cell repertoires in COVID-19. Losses at the gene ends were 3 bases for V and 2 bases for J; bases not matched to a gene: 8. The CDR3 loop spans 16 amino acids. Germline V gives CDR1 MNHEY, CDR2 SMNVEV (reference sequence). Participant age was roughly 18 to 90 years, and participants resided in about two dozen US areas. Assay used: immunoSEQ multiplex PCR; TCRdb lists only in-frame clones, some missing. Here the sample spans 270,000 or so clones, roughly 84% being singletons. Input material: PBMCs or T cells enriched from blood (not recorded which). The sequence came from a man aged 45-65 years who had recovered from COVID-19. The chain is built from TRBV27 and TRBJ2-7; 9 bases match TRBD2. Written as DNA, the CDR3 is TGTGCCAGCAGTTTGAGTAGCGGGAGCTTCCCCTACGAGCAGTACTTC. Its protein product is CASSLSSGSFPYEQYF.